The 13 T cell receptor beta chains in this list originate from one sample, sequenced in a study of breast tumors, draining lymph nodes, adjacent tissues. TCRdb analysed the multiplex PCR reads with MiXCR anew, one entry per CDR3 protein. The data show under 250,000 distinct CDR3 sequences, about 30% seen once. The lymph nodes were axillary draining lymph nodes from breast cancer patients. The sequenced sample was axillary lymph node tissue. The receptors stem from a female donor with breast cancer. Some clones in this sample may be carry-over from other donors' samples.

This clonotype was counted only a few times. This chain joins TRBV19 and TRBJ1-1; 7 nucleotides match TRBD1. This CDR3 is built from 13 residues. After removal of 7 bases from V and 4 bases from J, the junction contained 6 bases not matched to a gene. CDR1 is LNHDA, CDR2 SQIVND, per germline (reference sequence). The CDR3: CASKLPGGTEAFF. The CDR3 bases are TGTGCCAGTAAGCTCCCAGGGGGCACTGAAGCTTTCTTT.

In DNA form, the CDR3 reads TGTGCCAGCAGCCAAGCGGGGAGGGGAAATGAGCAGTTCTTC. Amino acids: CASSQAGRGNEQFF. This sequence joins TRBV3-1 and TRBJ2-1, with 7 bases identical to TRBD2. J was trimmed by 7 bases and V by 1 base; bases with no gene match: 4. Germline V gene data show CDR1 as LGHDT and CDR2 as YNNKEL (reference sequence). The CDR3 is 14 amino acids.

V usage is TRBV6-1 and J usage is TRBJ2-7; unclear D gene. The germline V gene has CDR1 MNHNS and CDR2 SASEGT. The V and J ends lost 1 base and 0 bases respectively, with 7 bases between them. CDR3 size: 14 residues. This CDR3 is CASSEDWHSYEQYF. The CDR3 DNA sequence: TGTGCCAGCAGTGAAGATTGGCACTCCTACGAGCAGTACTTC.

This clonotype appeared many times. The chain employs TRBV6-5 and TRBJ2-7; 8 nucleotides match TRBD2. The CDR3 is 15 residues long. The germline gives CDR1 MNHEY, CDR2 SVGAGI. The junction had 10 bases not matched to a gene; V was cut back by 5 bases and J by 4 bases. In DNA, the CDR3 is TGTGCCAGCAGTACCTCTCGAGCGGGGGCATACGAGCAGTACTTC. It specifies CASSTSRAGAYEQYF.

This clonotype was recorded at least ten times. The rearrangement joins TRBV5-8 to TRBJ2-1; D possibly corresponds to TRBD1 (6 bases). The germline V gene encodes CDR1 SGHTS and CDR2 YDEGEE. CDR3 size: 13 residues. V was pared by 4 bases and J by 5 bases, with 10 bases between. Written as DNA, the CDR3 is TGTGCCAGCAGCCCGACAGGACACAATGAGCAGTTCTTC. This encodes CASSPTGHNEQFF.

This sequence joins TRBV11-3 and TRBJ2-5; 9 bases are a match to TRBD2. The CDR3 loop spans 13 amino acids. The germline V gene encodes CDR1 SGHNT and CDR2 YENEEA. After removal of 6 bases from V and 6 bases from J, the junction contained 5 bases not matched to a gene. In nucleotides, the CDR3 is TGTGCCAGCAGAGGTAGCGGGAGTCAGACCCAGTACTTC. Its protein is CASRGSGSQTQYF.

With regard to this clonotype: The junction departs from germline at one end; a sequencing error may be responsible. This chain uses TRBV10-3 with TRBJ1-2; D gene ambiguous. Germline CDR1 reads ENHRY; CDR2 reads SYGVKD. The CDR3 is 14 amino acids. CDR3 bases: TGTGCCGTCAGTGAGTCGAAGGGAAACTATGGCTACACCTTC. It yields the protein CAVSESKGNYGYTF.

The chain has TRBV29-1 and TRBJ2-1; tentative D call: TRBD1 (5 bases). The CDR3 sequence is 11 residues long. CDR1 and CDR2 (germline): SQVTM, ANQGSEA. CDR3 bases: TGCACAGGGCATTTCATCAATGAGCAGTTCTTC. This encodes CTGHFINEQFF.

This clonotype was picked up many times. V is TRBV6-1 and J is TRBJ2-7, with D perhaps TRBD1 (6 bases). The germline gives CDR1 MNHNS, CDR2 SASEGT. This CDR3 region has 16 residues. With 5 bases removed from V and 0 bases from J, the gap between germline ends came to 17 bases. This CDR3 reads CASSIQIGQFSYEQYF. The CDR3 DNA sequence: TGTGCCAGCAGTATCCAGATCGGACAGTTCTCCTACGAGCAGTACTTC.

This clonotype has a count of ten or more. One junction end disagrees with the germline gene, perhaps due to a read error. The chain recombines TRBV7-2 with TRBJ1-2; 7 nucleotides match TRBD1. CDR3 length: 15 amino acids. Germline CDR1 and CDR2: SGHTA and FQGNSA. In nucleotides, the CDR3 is TGTGCCAGCAGCCCGAACAGGGGTCTAAGTTATGGCTACCCCTTC. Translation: CASSPNRGLSYGYPF.

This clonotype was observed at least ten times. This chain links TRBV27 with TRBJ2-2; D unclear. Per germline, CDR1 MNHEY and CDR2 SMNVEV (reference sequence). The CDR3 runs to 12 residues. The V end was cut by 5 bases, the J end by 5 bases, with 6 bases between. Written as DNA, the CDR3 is TGTGCCAGCAGTAGTTCTACCGGGGAGCTGTTTTTT. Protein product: CASSSSTGELFF.

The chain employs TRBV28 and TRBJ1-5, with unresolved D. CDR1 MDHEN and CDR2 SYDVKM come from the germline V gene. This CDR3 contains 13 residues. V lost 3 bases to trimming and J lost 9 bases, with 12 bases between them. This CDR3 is CASSFQESRPQHF. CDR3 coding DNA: TGTGCCAGCAGTTTCCAGGAATCGCGGCCCCAGCATTTT.

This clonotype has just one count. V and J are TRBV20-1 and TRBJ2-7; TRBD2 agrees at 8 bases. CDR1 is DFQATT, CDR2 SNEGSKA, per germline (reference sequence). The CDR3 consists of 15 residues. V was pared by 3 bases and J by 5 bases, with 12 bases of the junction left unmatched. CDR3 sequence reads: CSASAVPAGADEQYF. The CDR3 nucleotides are TGCAGTGCTAGTGCGGTGCCAGCGGGAGCGGACGAGCAGTACTTC.